Each of the 7 T cell receptor beta chains below was sequenced from the same sample in a study of neurological immune-mediated disorders. TCRdb processed the 5' RACE reads anew with MiXCR; each CDR3 protein has one entry. The sample records 27,000 or so distinct CDR3 sequences, around 3.4% being singletons. The sequencing sample was made of PBMCs. The receptors were sampled from a woman in her twenties or thirties with multiple sclerosis.

This clonotype was found many times. The chain has TRBV27 and TRBJ2-7, with 9 nucleotides matching TRBD1. CDR3 length: 15 residues. Per the germline V gene, CDR1 is MNHEY and CDR2 is SMNVEV (reference sequence). Losses at the gene ends were 3 bases for V and 2 bases for J; bases not matched to a gene: 5. CDR3 sequence reads: CASSFARTGAYEQYF. The CDR3 DNA is TGTGCCAGCAGTTTCGCCCGGACAGGGGCCTACGAGCAGTACTTC.

At least ten counts were recorded for this clonotype. V gene TRBV5-1 combines with J gene TRBJ2-3; 10 positions match TRBD2. CDR3 size: 17 residues. J was trimmed by 0 bases and V by 3 bases; bases with no gene match: 7. Germline V gives CDR1 SGHRS, CDR2 YFSETQ. Written as DNA, the CDR3 is TGCGCCAGCAGCTACGGGACTAGCGCTGCTAGCACAGATACGCAGTATTTT. This encodes CASSYGTSAASTDTQYF.

This clonotype appeared many times. Germline is not matched at one junction end, which may reflect a read error. The rearrangement uses TRBV4-1 and TRBJ1-6; D is ambiguous. CDR1 MGHRA and CDR2 YSYEKL come from the germline V gene. The CDR3 runs 17 residues. Here the CDR3 DNA reads TGCGCCAGCAGGCTCGGTGGAGGGAGCTCCTATAATTCACCCCTCAACTTT. This encodes CASRLGGGSSYNSPLNF.

Many counts were recorded for this clonotype. A junction boundary mismatches the germline segment, possibly from a read error. The chain employs TRBV20-1 and TRBJ1-5; D uncertain. CDR3 length: 15 amino acids. Germline V gives CDR1 DFQATT, CDR2 SNEGSKA (reference sequence). Written as DNA, the CDR3 is TGCAGTGCTAGACGAGGCAGAGTGGGCAATCAGCCCCAGAATTTT. It codes for CSARRGRVGNQPQNF.

This clonotype has ten or more counts. The V and J genes are TRBV5-1 and TRBJ2-7, with D maybe TRBD1 (7 bases). The V gene's germline CDR1 is SGHRS and CDR2 YFSETQ. The CDR3 has 15 amino acids. V lost 1 base, J lost 3 bases, and 14 bases lay in between. DNA of the CDR3: TGCGCCAGCAGCTTGACGAGACAGGGAGGCTACGAGCAGTACTTC. Its protein is CASSLTRQGGYEQYF.

This clonotype has a count of ten or more. This chain joins TRBV4-2 and TRBJ2-3; D is possibly TRBD2 (7 bases). CDR3 length: 15 amino acids. CDR1 LGHNA and CDR2 YNFKEQ come from the germline V gene. V was trimmed by 3 bases and J by 2 bases, leaving 12 bases between them. CDR3 sequence (DNA): TGTGCCAGCAGCCAGGGGGAGGGACACACAGATACGCAGTATTTT. Protein sequence: CASSQGEGHTDTQYF.

This clonotype was recorded many times. The V and J genes are TRBV7-2 and TRBJ2-3; 10 nucleotides line up with TRBD2. J was trimmed by 4 bases and V by 8 bases; bases with no gene match: 9. Germline lookup yields CDR1 SGHTA and CDR2 FQGNSA. This CDR3 comprises 15 residues. The CDR3 loop reads CASARAGGLSDTQYF. Here the CDR3 DNA reads TGTGCCAGCGCGCGAGCGGGGGGGCTATCAGATACGCAGTATTTT.